The clone carrying this TCR beta chain was seen just once. Its antigen remains unknown. These data are taken from a study of OX40 agonist ivuxolimab in advanced cancers. TCRdb keeps only in-frame clones here, not all; method: immunoSEQ multiplex PCR. The sample has about 5,900 clones, more than 65% seen once. Study observations and caveats: Partial responders at 0.1-3.0 mg/kg had among the lowest clonal expansion.

The CDR3 runs to 16 residues. Germline CDR1 is GTSNPN and CDR2 is SVGIG (reference sequence). V was cut by 5 bases and J by 5 bases, with 24 bases left in between. The clonotype originates from an adult with an advanced solid tumor such as melanoma, head and neck, liver or kidney cancer. This specimen consisted of CD4+ or CD8+ T cells sorted from blood, obtained in a trial of the OX40 agonist ivuxolimab. The chain employs TRBV30 and TRBJ1-2; D not certain. The CDR3 DNA sequence: TGTGCCTGGGATGCCTTGGACCGAATCTTATCTTATGGCTACACCTTC. This encodes CAWDALDRILSYGYTF.